The 10 T cell receptor beta chains listed next were all sequenced from one sample in a study of blood T cell repertoires in COVID-19. Only in-frame clones appear in the TCRdb table, and some are missing; sequencing was by immunoSEQ multiplex PCR. This table has 30,000 to 35,000 clones, 93% appearing once. The specimen was peripheral blood. These receptors were taken from a human donor in a cohort sampled during active COVID-19.

The chain recombines TRBV13 with TRBJ1-5, with 7 bases fitting TRBD1. Trimming at V came to 4 bases and at J to 0 bases, leaving 18 bases not matched to a gene. The CDR3 length is 20 residues. Germline assignment: CDR1 PRHDT and CDR2 FYEKMQ (reference sequence). This chain's CDR3 is CASSSQTRQGRGHSNQPQHF. The CDR3 DNA is TGTGCCAGCAGCTCCCAAACAAGACAGGGAAGAGGGCATAGCAATCAGCCCCAGCATTTT.

This clone has a single count. The chain recombines TRBV6-5 with TRBJ1-1, with D uncertain. V dropped 10 bases and J dropped 7 bases, with 13 bases sitting between them. The CDR3 is made up of 11 amino acids. The germline CDR1 and CDR2 sequences are MNHEY and SVGAGI. The DNA for the CDR3 is TGTGCCACTACAAAGGGAGATGAAGCTTTCTTT. This codes for CATTKGDEAFF.

The rearrangement links TRBV4-1 to TRBJ2-2; TRBD1 aligns across 8 bases. V gave up 0 bases and J gave up 1 base; unmatched junction bases: 7. The CDR3 sequence is 18 residues long. Germline CDR1 MGHRA, CDR2 YSYEKL. CDR3 bases: TGCGCCAGCAGCCAAGATGCGATGGGACAGGTGAACACCGGGGAGCTGTTTTTT. Its translation is CASSQDAMGQVNTGELFF.

CDR3 sequence reads: CASSFRGPNTEAFF. The CDR3 region has the DNA TGTGCCAGCAGCTTTAGGGGTCCGAACACTGAAGCTTTCTTT. This chain links TRBV2 with TRBJ1-1; weak D call: TRBD1 (5 bases). In germline, CDR1 is SNHLY, CDR2 FYNNEI. V was trimmed by 6 bases and J by 1 base, leaving 12 bases between them. CDR3 length: 14 amino acids.

The chain combines TRBV19 with TRBJ1-2; 9 bases match TRBD1. The CDR3 covers 17 residues. V dropped 6 bases and J dropped 3; count of bases not matched to a gene: 14. Per the germline V gene, CDR1 is LNHDA and CDR2 is SQIVND (reference sequence). The CDR3 spells CASSKDPYRGLDYGYTF. Written as DNA, the CDR3 is TGTGCCAGTAGCAAAGATCCCTACAGGGGGCTCGACTATGGCTACACCTTC.

The chain links TRBV5-8 to TRBJ1-4, with 7 bases that match TRBD1. Germline V gene data show CDR1 as SGHTS and CDR2 as YDEGEE. This CDR3 region has 15 residues. Trimming took 4 bases from V and 5 from J; bases not matched to a gene: 8. The CDR3 loop is CASSGIQGRNEKLFF. CDR3 bases: TGTGCCAGCAGCGGGATACAGGGGCGGAATGAAAAACTGTTTTTT.

This chain connects TRBV5-5 to TRBJ2-1; D call uncertain. V was shortened by 7 bases and J by 2 bases, with 16 bases between the two germline ends. From germline, CDR1 is SGHKS and CDR2 YYEKEE (reference sequence). This CDR3 spans 15 amino acids. The CDR3, as DNA: TGTGCCAGCGCTCTTCTAGTCCTCACCTACAATGAGCAGTTCTTC. This codes for CASALLVLTYNEQFF. Using reference TRBV5-5 and TRBJ2-1 for the parts outside the CDR3, the full variable domain is DAGVTQSPTHLIKTRGQQVTLRCSPISGHKSVSWYQQVLGQGPQFIFQYYEKEERGRGNFPDRFSARQFPNYSSELNVNALLLGDSALYLCASALLVLTYNEQFFGPGTRLTVL.

The chain carries TRBV2 and TRBJ2-7; 16 positions agree with TRBD2. V dropped 8 bases and J dropped 3; count of bases not matched to a gene: 13. Germline V gives CDR1 SNHLY, CDR2 FYNNEI. The CDR3 loop spans 18 amino acids. For the CDR3, the DNA is TGTGCCAGCTCCTCGGTGGGGACTAGCGGGAGGGCGGGCTACGAGCAGTACTTC. Amino acids: CASSSVGTSGRAGYEQYF. The variable domain in full, completed from reference TRBV2 and TRBJ2-7, reads EPEVTQTPSHQVTQMGQEVILRCVPISNHLYFYWYRQILGQKVEFLVSFYNNEISEKSEIFDDQFSVERPDGSNFTLKIRSTKLEDSAMYFCASSSVGTSGRAGYEQYFGPGTRLTVT.

CDR3 residues: CASSLWGRGHEQYF. CDR3 DNA: TGTGCCAGCAGCTTATGGGGCAGGGGCCACGAGCAGTACTTC. The chain carries TRBV5-8 and TRBJ2-7, with D maybe TRBD1 (6 bases). CDR1 and CDR2 (germline): SGHTS, YDEGEE. The CDR3 contains 14 residues. V was shortened by 2 bases and J by 5 bases, with 14 bases between the two germline ends.

This clone was observed once. The chain uses TRBV5-1 and TRBJ2-7; TRBD2 agrees at 11 bases. V was clipped by 3 bases and J by 7 bases; unmatched bases: 15. Looked up from germline, CDR1 is SGHRS and CDR2 is YFSETQ. The CDR3 runs to 17 residues. The CDR3 nucleotides are TGCGCCAGCAGCTCCCAAGGTCTAGCGGGGGGCCAGGGAGAGCAGTACTTC. Protein product: CASSSQGLAGGQGEQYF.